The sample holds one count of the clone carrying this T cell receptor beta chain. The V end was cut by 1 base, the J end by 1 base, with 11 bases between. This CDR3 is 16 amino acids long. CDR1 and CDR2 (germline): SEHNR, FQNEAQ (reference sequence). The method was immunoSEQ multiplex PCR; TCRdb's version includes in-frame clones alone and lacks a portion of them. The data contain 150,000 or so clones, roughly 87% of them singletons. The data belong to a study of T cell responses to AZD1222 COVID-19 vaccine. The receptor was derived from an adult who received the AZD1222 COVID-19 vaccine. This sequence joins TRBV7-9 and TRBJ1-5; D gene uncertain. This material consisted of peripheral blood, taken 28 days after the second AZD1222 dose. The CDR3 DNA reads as TGTGCCAGCAGCTTAGTTAGACACGACAGCAATCAGCCCCAGCATTTT. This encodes CASSLVRHDSNQPQHF.